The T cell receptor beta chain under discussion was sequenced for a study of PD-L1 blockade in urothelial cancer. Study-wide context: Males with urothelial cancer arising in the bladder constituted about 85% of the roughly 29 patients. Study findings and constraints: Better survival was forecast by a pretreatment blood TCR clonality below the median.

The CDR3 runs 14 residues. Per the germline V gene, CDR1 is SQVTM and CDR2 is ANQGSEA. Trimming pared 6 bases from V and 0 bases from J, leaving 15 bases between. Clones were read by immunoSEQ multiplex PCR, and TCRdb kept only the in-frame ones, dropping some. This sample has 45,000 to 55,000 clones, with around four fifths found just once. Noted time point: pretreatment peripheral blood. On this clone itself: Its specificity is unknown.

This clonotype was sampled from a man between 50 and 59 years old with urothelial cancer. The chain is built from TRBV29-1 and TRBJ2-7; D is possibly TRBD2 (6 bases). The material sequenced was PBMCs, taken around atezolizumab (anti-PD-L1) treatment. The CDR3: CSVAASVSSYEQYF. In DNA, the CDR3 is TGCAGCGTGGCCGCTAGCGTAAGCTCCTACGAGCAGTACTTC.